What follows is one T cell receptor beta chain and its context. The germline gives CDR1 ENHRY, CDR2 SYGVKD. The J segment lost 6 bases and the V segment lost 0 bases, leaving 0 bases of the junction unmatched. The CDR3 runs 14 residues. The data belong to a study of OX40 agonist ivuxolimab in advanced cancers. Produced via immunoSEQ multiplex PCR; TCRdb's table is partial and in-frame only. The sample has 65,000 to 90,000 clones, approximately 90% seen once. This chain links TRBV10-3 with TRBJ2-3; 10 nucleotides match TRBD2. The specimen was CD4+ or CD8+ T cells sorted from blood, collected in a trial of the OX40 agonist ivuxolimab. The sequence derives from an adult with an advanced solid tumor such as melanoma, head and neck, liver or kidney cancer. DNA for the CDR3: TGTGCCATCAGTGAGTCGACTAGCGGGGATACGCAGTATTTT. Translated, it gives CAISESTSGDTQYF.